These T cell receptor beta chains were read from a single sample in a study of shared clonotypes between healthy human individuals. The table came from immunoSEQ multiplex PCR; TCRdb's copy has only in-frame clones and leaves some out. Of about 650,000 clones detected, around 95% appear once; the ten largest clones hold 0.095% to 0.12%. Material: naive CD8+ T cells sorted from blood. The source of these receptors is a woman in her twenties or thirties in good health. Each CDR3 is given with its conserved first and last residue. The order of the fields is clone size, V gene, D gene, J gene, CDR3 DNA, CDR3 protein. The D gene is left open where the match is weak. Expanded clones get a size class; other rows say once, few or many, or leave the size out.

size: few
V: TRBV23-1
D: TRBD1
J: TRBJ2-7
DNA: TGCGCCAGCAGTCAATCGCGGCAGGGGGCCGACGAGCAGTACTTC
CDR3: CASSQSRQGADEQYF

size: NA
V: TRBV5-6
D: NA
J: TRBJ2-3
DNA: TGTGCCAGCAGCTTGGCGACTAGGACAGATACGCAGTATTTT
CDR3: CASSLATRTDTQYF

size: once
V: TRBV11-2
D: TRBD1
J: TRBJ1-2
DNA: TGTGCCAGCAGCTCCCAGATTCGGTTCCGGGACAGGGGGCTTGGCTACACCTTC
CDR3: CASSSQIRFRDRGLGYTF

size: NA
V: TRBV30
D: NA
J: TRBJ1-2
DNA: TGTGCCTGGAGTAGTGGGTTGGGGACTTTCTACACCTTC
CDR3: CAWSSGLGTFYTF

size: NA
V: TRBV29-1
D: TRBD2
J: TRBJ2-1
DNA: TGCAGCGTTGGCGGGAGTCGGGATGAGCAGTTCTTC
CDR3: CSVGGSRDEQFF

size: NA
V: TRBV7-9
D: NA
J: TRBJ2-1
DNA: TGTGCCAGCAGCTCCCCACTGGGGAATGAGCAGTTCTTC
CDR3: CASSSPLGNEQFF

size: NA
V: TRBV10-3
D: TRBD1
J: TRBJ1-5
DNA: TGTGCCATCAGTGAGGCTGACAGGGATCAGCCCCAGCATTTT
CDR3: CAISEADRDQPQHF

size: NA
V: TRBV10-3
D: TRBD1
J: TRBJ2-2
DNA: TGTGCCATCAGTGGGGACAGCTACACCGGGGAGCTGTTTTTT
CDR3: CAISGDSYTGELFF

size: NA
V: TRBV19
D: NA
J: TRBJ2-2
DNA: TGTGCCAGTAGTATGACGGAAGGGGGGGCCGGGGAGCTGTTTTTT
CDR3: CASSMTEGGAGELFF

size: NA
V: TRBV7-9
D: NA
J: TRBJ2-2
DNA: TGTGCCAGCACCCCTGGTGGGGCTAGCACCGGGGAGCTGTTTTTT
CDR3: CASTPGGASTGELFF

size: NA
V: TRBV28
D: NA
J: TRBJ2-7
DNA: TGTGCCAGCAGTTTGAACACAAACTACGAGCAGTACTTC
CDR3: CASSLNTNYEQYF

size: NA
V: TRBV5-1
D: NA
J: TRBJ2-2
DNA: TGCGCCAGCAGCTACTCCGGGACTCACCTCACCGGGGAGCTGTTTTTT
CDR3: CASSYSGTHLTGELFF

size: NA
V: TRBV27
D: NA
J: TRBJ2-1
DNA: TGTGCCACCCGGTCGGGATACAATGAGCAGTTCTTC
CDR3: CATRSGYNEQFF

size: NA
V: TRBV19
D: NA
J: TRBJ1-6
DNA: TGTGCCAGTAGTATCGACAGGACAACACCCCTCCACTTT
CDR3: CASSIDRTTPLHF

size: NA
V: TRBV9
D: NA
J: TRBJ1-6
DNA: TGTGCCAGCAGTAGTATGGGGGACTCACCCCTCCACTTT
CDR3: CASSSMGDSPLHF

size: NA
V: TRBV28
D: NA
J: TRBJ2-5
DNA: TGTGCCAGCAGTTTATTCGGGCAGGGGAGCCAAGAGACCCAGTACTTC
CDR3: CASSLFGQGSQETQYF

size: NA
V: TRBV19
D: NA
J: TRBJ1-6
DNA: TGTGCCAGCCATGGACTCCTAAATTCACCCCTCCACTTT
CDR3: CASHGLLNSPLHF

size: NA
V: TRBV18
D: NA
J: TRBJ2-7
DNA: TGTGCCAGCTCACTCGACTCCTACGAGCAGTACTTC
CDR3: CASSLDSYEQYF

size: NA
V: TRBV11-2
D: NA
J: TRBJ2-7
DNA: TGTGCCAGCAGCTTAGATCCGGCGGGAGAGCAGTACTTC
CDR3: CASSLDPAGEQYF

size: NA
V: TRBV7-8
D: NA
J: TRBJ2-2
DNA: TGTGCCAGCAGCCTAGAGTGGTTCGGCACCGGGGAGCTGTTTTTT
CDR3: CASSLEWFGTGELFF

size: NA
V: TRBV27
D: NA
J: TRBJ2-5
DNA: TGTGCCAGCAGTACTAGAGGGAGCCAAGAGACCCAGTACTTC
CDR3: CASSTRGSQETQYF

size: once
V: TRBV16
D: TRBD1
J: TRBJ2-1
DNA: TGTGCCAGCAGCCAATGGTCAGGGGGCAATGAGCAGTTCTTC
CDR3: CASSQWSGGNEQFF

size: once
V: TRBV14
D: NA
J: TRBJ2-2
DNA: TGTGCCAGCAGCCAAGAGTGGATCCGAAACGTAGGGGTGATCAACACCGGGGAGCTGTTTTTT
CDR3: CASSQEWIRNVGVINTGELFF

size: once
V: TRBV28
D: TRBD1
J: TRBJ2-7
DNA: TGTGCCAGCACCCCCCGGGACAGACCCTACGAGCAGTACTTC
CDR3: CASTPRDRPYEQYF

size: NA
V: TRBV2
D: NA
J: TRBJ2-5
DNA: TGTGCCAGCAGAAGAGGGGACTTGGAGACCCAGTACTTC
CDR3: CASRRGDLETQYF

size: NA
V: TRBV7-2
D: NA
J: TRBJ1-5
DNA: TGTGCCAGCAGCTTAGGTCTTCTTAGCAATCAGCCCCAGCATTTT
CDR3: CASSLGLLSNQPQHF

size: NA
V: TRBV27
D: TRBD1
J: TRBJ1-2
DNA: TGTGCCAGCAGCCTAGGACAGGGGGCGGGGGGCTACACCTTC
CDR3: CASSLGQGAGGYTF

size: NA
V: TRBV19
D: NA
J: TRBJ2-7
DNA: TGTGCCAGTAGTATCGGGGAATACTCCTACGAGCAGTACTTC
CDR3: CASSIGEYSYEQYF